These 23 T cell receptor beta chains were sequenced from one sample in a study of vaccination and CD4 T cells after COVID-19 (dated by TCRdb to 2022 to 2024). Receptors were amplified or captured by PCR. The instrument given in TCRdb is Illumina iSeq 100. TCR sequencing of DNA from cultured CD4+ T cells used the Oncomine TCR Beta short-read assay at the Johns Hopkins FTIC core. Using fastp at Q25 and MiXCR, TCRdb reprocessed the public reads and kept productive beta chains. Records with the same CDR3 protein are collapsed into one entry carrying the most frequent genes and DNA. The sample profile shows 20,000 to 30,000 distinct CDR3 sequences; under 70% of them were found once. Approximately 3% of the sample lies in the top ten. Their specific antigens are unknown. The sample's treatment or condition label is to be understood as: approximately 9-day PBMC culture with coronavirus spike peptide pools or control peptides (ViraFEST assay).

Sequencing was done on a sample of CD4+ T cells from blood, cultured in vitro. These receptors all come from a human donor who had recovered from COVID-19.

The V and J genes are TRBV7-2 and TRBJ2-2, with TRBD2 matching over 7 bases. Germline V gene sequence: CDR1 SGHTA, CDR2 FQGNSA. The V and J ends lost 4 bases and 8 bases, in that order; junction bases with no gene match: 10. CDR3 length: 15 amino acids. Written as DNA, the CDR3 is TGTGCCAGCAGCTGGACCGGGACTACGAATGGGGAGCTGTTTTTT. Amino acid sequence: CASSWTGTTNGELFF.

This clonotype was counted a few times. The chain employs TRBV6-5 and TRBJ2-2, with 12 bases that match TRBD2. The germline V gene encodes CDR1 MNHEY and CDR2 SVGAGI. The CDR3 extends over 16 amino acids. The J segment lost 5 bases and the V segment lost 2 bases, leaving 3 bases of the junction unmatched. The DNA for the CDR3 is TGTGCCAGCAGTTACGGGGGACTAGCGGGTACCGGGGAGCTGTTTTTT. It yields the protein CASSYGGLAGTGELFF.

The gene calls are TRBV12-3 or TRBV12-4 and TRBJ2-7; TRBD2 matches 10 bases. J was trimmed by 0 bases and V by 6 bases; bases with no gene match: 5. This CDR3 is built from 15 residues. The CDR3 reads CASRHSGRNSYEQYF. The CDR3 DNA follows: TGTGCCAGCAGGCATAGCGGGAGGAACTCCTACGAGCAGTACTTC.

V and J are TRBV5-1 and TRBJ1-1, with D uncertain. V lost 4 bases, J lost 13 bases, and 20 bases lay in between. Per the germline V gene, CDR1 is SGHRS and CDR2 is YFSETQ. This CDR3 is 13 amino acids long. The CDR3 DNA follows: TGCGCCAGCAGCCCCGACTCAACACTGAATGTTTTCTTT. This encodes CASSPDSTLNVFF.

The chain employs TRBV20-1 and TRBJ2-3; 12 bases are a match to TRBD1. CDR1 and CDR2 from the germline V gene are DFQATT and SNEGSKA (reference sequence). The CDR3 spans 14 residues. The ends lost 3 bases at V and 5 bases at J; junction bases unmatched: 3. The DNA for the CDR3 is TGCAGTGCTAGGGGGACAGGGGGCCGAGATACGCAGTATTTT. Encoded protein: CSARGTGGRDTQYF.

This chain joins TRBV6-2 or TRBV6-3 and TRBJ2-1, with 7 nucleotides matching TRBD1. V was clipped by 5 bases and J by 7 bases; unmatched bases: 11. The CDR3 contains 15 residues. Germline loops: CDR1 MNHEY, CDR2 SVGEGT. Here the CDR3 reads CASSTRTGLRNEQFF. The CDR3, as DNA: TGTGCCAGCAGTACCCGGACAGGCCTTAGGAATGAGCAGTTCTTC.

V and J are TRBV20-1 and TRBJ2-7, with 8 bases aligning to TRBD2. J was trimmed by 5 bases and V by 0 bases; bases with no gene match: 6. The V gene's germline CDR1 is DFQATT and CDR2 SNEGSKA (reference sequence). This CDR3 spans 14 amino acids. The CDR3 loop reads CSAREGLDGDEQYF. CDR3 in DNA: TGCAGTGCTAGAGAGGGACTAGATGGTGACGAGCAGTACTTC.

As DNA, the CDR3 is TGTGCCAGCAGTGAAGCGAGGGGCAGTATACAAGAGACCCAGTACTTC. Translated, it gives CASSEARGSIQETQYF. The chain couples TRBV6-1 to TRBJ2-5; D possibly uses TRBD1 or TRBD2 (5 bases each). Trimming stripped 0 bases from V and 2 bases from J, with 13 bases between. The CDR3 extends over 16 amino acids. CDR1 MNHNS and CDR2 SASEGT come from the germline V gene.

The V call is TRBV20-1, the J call TRBJ2-7, with D tentatively TRBD1 or TRBD2 (5 bases each). The CDR3 covers 16 residues. Germline V gene lookup returns CDR1 DFQATT and CDR2 SNEGSKA (reference sequence). Between the trimmed V and J ends, which lost 3 bases and 1 base, there was a span of 19 bases. The CDR3 nucleotides read TGCAGTGCTAGGGGGACCCGGGACCGTCATTCCTACGAGCAGTACTTC. This gives the protein CSARGTRDRHSYEQYF.

This clonotype was seen a few times. This chain joins TRBV6-2 or TRBV6-3 and TRBJ1-1; 9 positions match TRBD1. This CDR3 contains 16 residues. Germline CDR1 and CDR2: MNHEY and SVGEGT. J gave up 5 bases and V 0 bases, and 7 bases lay outside the gene matches. CDR3 in DNA: TGTGCCAGCAGTTACTCACTACAGGGGGCTGGGACTGAAGCTTTCTTT. As protein: CASSYSLQGAGTEAFF.

This clonotype was picked up a small number of times. The chain uses TRBV6-1 and TRBJ1-4; D unclear. The CDR3 sequence is 11 residues long. CDR1 is MNHNS, CDR2 SASEGT, per germline. CDR3 in DNA: TGTGTGTGCGAAGCTAATGAAAAACTGTTTTTT. Translating gives CVCEANEKLFF.

This chain connects TRBV24-1 to TRBJ2-2; possible D gene TRBD2, 5 bases. The CDR3 has 13 residues. Germline CDR1 and CDR2: KGHDR and SFDVKD. V was pared by 8 bases and J by 0 bases, with 6 bases between. The CDR3 here is CATMRANTGELFF. The CDR3 DNA is TGTGCCACCATGAGGGCGAACACCGGGGAGCTGTTTTTT.

The chain recombines TRBV7-8 with TRBJ2-1; D gene uncertain. The germline V and J ends were trimmed by 5 bases and 0 bases, with 8 bases remaining between them. Germline CDR1 reads SGHVS; CDR2 reads FQNEAQ. The CDR3 covers 14 residues. CDR3 sequence: CASSPSPSYNEQFF. The DNA for the CDR3 is TGTGCCAGCAGCCCCTCCCCCTCCTACAATGAGCAGTTCTTC.

The gene calls are TRBV5-1 and TRBJ2-2; tentative D call: TRBD1 (5 bases). V shed 3 bases and J shed 1 base, with 7 bases lying between them. Per the germline V gene, CDR1 is SGHRS and CDR2 is YFSETQ. This CDR3 is 14 amino acids long. This CDR3 is CASSSGQNTGELFF. The CDR3 DNA follows: TGCGCCAGCAGCTCCGGACAGAACACCGGGGAGCTGTTTTTT.

This clonotype was detected only once. The chain has TRBV7-2 and TRBJ2-1; TRBD1 might be the D (5 bases). From germline, CDR1 is SGHTA and CDR2 FQGNSA. Trimming removed 7 bases at V and 7 bases at J, with 17 bases between. The CDR3 runs 14 residues. Written as DNA, the CDR3 is TGTGCCAGCACAGGGTTTATCGTATTGAATGAGCAGTTCTTC. This sequence encodes CASTGFIVLNEQFF.

This rearrangement joins TRBV6-2 or TRBV6-3 to TRBJ2-1; 10 bases are shared with TRBD2. The CDR3 spans 16 residues. In germline, CDR1 is MNHEY, CDR2 SVGEGT. V lost 2 bases, J lost 9 bases, and 10 bases stayed unmatched. CDR3: CASSYALAGVGGEQFF. In DNA, the CDR3 is TGTGCCAGCAGTTACGCCCTAGCGGGAGTGGGGGGTGAGCAGTTCTTC.

The chain has TRBV5-6 and TRBJ1-1; D is unresolved. Trimming removed 4 bases at V and 6 bases at J, with 13 bases between. CDR3 length: 13 residues. CDR1 SGHDT and CDR2 YYEEEE come from the germline V gene. The CDR3: CASSHLSVPEAFF. The CDR3 DNA reads as TGTGCCAGCAGCCATCTCTCCGTCCCTGAAGCTTTCTTT.

The chain's CDR3 is CSAIGLAGGETQYF. The CDR3 DNA sequence: TGCAGTGCTATCGGACTAGCGGGAGGCGAGACCCAGTACTTC. The J gene is TRBJ2-5, the V gene TRBV20-1; 14 bases align to TRBD2. The CDR3 contains 14 residues. The J segment lost 5 bases and the V segment lost 4 bases, leaving 3 bases of the junction unmatched. Germline V gene sequence: CDR1 DFQATT, CDR2 SNEGSKA (reference sequence).

In this sample, this clonotype turned up a few times. The rearrangement links TRBV20-1 to TRBJ1-1, with D tentatively TRBD1 (6 bases). V dropped 4 bases and J dropped 5 bases, with 17 bases sitting between them. Germline CDR1 is DFQATT and CDR2 is SNEGSKA (reference sequence). The length of the CDR3 is 14 residues. The CDR3 protein is CSAKGHEGGTEAFF. CDR3 bases: TGCAGTGCTAAAGGTCACGAAGGGGGAACTGAAGCTTTCTTT.

The chain employs TRBV7-6 and TRBJ2-7; TRBD1 agrees at 10 bases. Looked up from germline, CDR1 is SGHVS and CDR2 is FNYEAQ. The CDR3 consists of 16 residues. Unmatched junction bases numbered 12, after V lost 5 bases and J lost 5 bases. Here the CDR3 reads CASSPKFRDRGDEQYF. For the CDR3, the DNA is TGTGCCAGCAGCCCCAAGTTTCGGGACAGGGGAGACGAGCAGTACTTC.

The rearrangement joins TRBV19 to TRBJ1-2, with D maybe TRBD1 (6 bases). This CDR3 has 14 residues. Germline V gene data show CDR1 as LNHDA and CDR2 as SQIVND (reference sequence). Trimming cost V 10 bases and J 1 base, with 16 bases left between them. The chain's CDR3 is CATARTGINYGYTF. The CDR3 DNA reads as TGTGCCACTGCCCGCACAGGGATTAACTATGGCTACACCTTC.

The DNA of the CDR3 is TGCAGTGCTCTGACTAGCAGGGAGACCCAGTACTTC. Amino acid sequence: CSALTSRETQYF. The chain has TRBV20-1 and TRBJ2-5; 7 nucleotides align to TRBD2. The J segment lost 5 bases and the V segment lost 5 bases, leaving 5 bases of the junction unmatched. This CDR3 contains 12 residues. Germline V CDR1 and CDR2: DFQATT, SNEGSKA (reference sequence).

This CDR3 is CASSTSGWGEAFF. The CDR3 nucleotides read TGTGCCAGCAGTACGTCAGGGTGGGGTGAAGCTTTCTTT. This rearrangement joins TRBV6-2 or TRBV6-3 to TRBJ1-1, with D possibly being TRBD1 (5 bases). Trimming shortened V by 5 bases and J by 7 bases, and 14 bases separated the two germline ends. This CDR3 spans 13 amino acids. Germline CDR1 MNHEY, CDR2 SVGEGT.